This T cell receptor (beta chain) was profiled in a study of a mutant IDH1 vaccine in newly diagnosed glioma. Trimming pared 4 bases from V and 3 bases from J, leaving 13 bases between. This CDR3 contains 15 residues. The germline CDR1 and CDR2 sequences are MNHEY and SVGAGI. As to time point: week 5, during vaccination. Topical imiquimod accompanied each vaccine dose, which consisted of 300 ug of mutant IDH1 20-mer peptide. TCRdb keeps only in-frame clones here, not all; method: immunoSEQ multiplex PCR. The data contain approximately 61,000 clones, around 84% of them singletons. On this clone itself: What it binds is not known.

V gene TRBV6-5 combines with J gene TRBJ2-1; the D gene is possibly TRBD1 (6 bases). The receptor was derived from a woman between 45 and 65 years old with glioma. The source material was PBMCs, sampled from a glioma patient whose treatment included an IDH1 peptide vaccine. The CDR3 region has the DNA TGTGCCAGCAGTTCCCAGGGGAAGGGCTACAATGAGCAGTTCTTC. This gives the protein CASSSQGKGYNEQFF.